This T cell receptor beta chain was sequenced for a study of graft-versus-host responses after intestinal transplantation. Background on the study: Once they had received anti-thymocyte globulin induction, all recipients took tacrolimus and steroids for about 3 years.

Method: immunoSEQ multiplex PCR; TCRdb's copy keeps in-frame clones and lacks some. The sample shows under 9,000 clones, approximately 24% of them seen only once. General observations from the study: GvH clones surfaced in recipient marrow, some emerging earlier in ileum or blood.

This clone was observed a few times. Trimming stripped 3 bases from V and 7 bases from J, with 10 bases between. The CDR3 is made up of 14 amino acids. Germline CDR1 and CDR2: SGHNT and YENEEA. Sorting after the reaction isolated proliferating CFSE-low CD3+CD4+ and CD3+CD8+ responders. The chain has TRBV11-3 and TRBJ1-6; no definite D call. Sequenced material: alloreactive CD4+ T cells from a mixed lymphocyte reaction culture, taken before intestinal transplant. Specified subset: CFSE-low proliferating T cells sorted from roughly six-day pre-transplant mixed lymphocyte reaction (GvH or HvG direction). The clonotype was recovered from a human patient who received an intestinal transplant. CDR3 sequence reads: CASSFLETNSPLHF. CDR3 in DNA: TGTGCCAGCAGCTTCCTCGAGACCAATTCACCCCTCCACTTT.